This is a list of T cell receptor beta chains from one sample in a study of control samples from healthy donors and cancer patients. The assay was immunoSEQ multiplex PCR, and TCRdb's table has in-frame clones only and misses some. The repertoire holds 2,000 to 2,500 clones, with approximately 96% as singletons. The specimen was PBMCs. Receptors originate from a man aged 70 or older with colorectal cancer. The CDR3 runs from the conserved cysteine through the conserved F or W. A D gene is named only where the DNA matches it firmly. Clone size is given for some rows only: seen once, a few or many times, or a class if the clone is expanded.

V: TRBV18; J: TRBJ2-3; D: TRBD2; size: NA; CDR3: CASSPTSGGSTDTQYF; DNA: TGTGCCAGCTCACCGACTAGCGGGGGATCCACAGATACGCAGTATTTT
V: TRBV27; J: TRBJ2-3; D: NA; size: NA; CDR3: CASSFLDPSPSPDTQYF; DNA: TGTGCCAGCAGTTTCCTAGATCCTAGCCCCTCTCCAGATACGCAGTATTTT
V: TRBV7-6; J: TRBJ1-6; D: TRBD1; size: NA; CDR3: CASSLDRGLRNSPLHF; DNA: TGTGCCAGCAGCCTCGACAGGGGGCTTCGGAATTCACCCCTCCACTTT
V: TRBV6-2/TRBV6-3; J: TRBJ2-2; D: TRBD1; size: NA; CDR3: CASSSGQDEAGELFF; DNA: TGTGCCAGCAGTTCCGGACAGGACGAAGCCGGGGAGCTGTTTTTT
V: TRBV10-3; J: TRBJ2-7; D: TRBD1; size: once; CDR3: CAINPGQTDYEQYF; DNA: TGTGCCATCAACCCGGGACAGACCGACTACGAGCAGTACTTC
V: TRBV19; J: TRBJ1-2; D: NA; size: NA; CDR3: CASSIGQGWNYGYTF; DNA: TGTGCCAGTAGTATTGGCCAGGGCTGGAACTATGGCTACACCTTC
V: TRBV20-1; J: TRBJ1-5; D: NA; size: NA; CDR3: CSASLGGNNQPQHF; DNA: TGCAGTGCTAGTCTTGGGGGGAACAATCAGCCCCAGCATTTT
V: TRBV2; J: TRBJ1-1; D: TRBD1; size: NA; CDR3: CARDREGTEAFF; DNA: TGTGCCAGAGACAGGGAGGGCACTGAAGCTTTCTTT
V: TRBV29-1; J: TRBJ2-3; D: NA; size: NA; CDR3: CSVESSVDTQYF; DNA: TGCAGCGTTGAATCCAGCGTGGATACGCAGTATTTT
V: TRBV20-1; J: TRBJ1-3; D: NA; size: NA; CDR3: CSAGRHTIYF; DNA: TGCAGTGCTGGAAGGCACACCATATATTTT
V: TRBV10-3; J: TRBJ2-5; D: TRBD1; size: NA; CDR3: CAISAQGGETQYF; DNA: TGTGCCATCAGTGCACAGGGGGGAGAGACCCAGTACTTC
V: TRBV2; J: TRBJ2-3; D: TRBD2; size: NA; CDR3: CASSEERGAGDTQYF; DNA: TGTGCCAGCAGTGAAGAGCGGGGGGCCGGAGATACGCAGTATTTT
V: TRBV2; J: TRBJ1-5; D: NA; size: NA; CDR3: CASSEGRHSSNQPQHF; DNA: TGTGCCAGCAGTGAAGGACGACACTCTAGCAATCAGCCCCAGCATTTT
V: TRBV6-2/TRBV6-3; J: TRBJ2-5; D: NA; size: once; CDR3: CASSYRMTETQYF; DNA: TGTGCCAGCAGTTACCGAATGACGGAGACCCAGTACTTC
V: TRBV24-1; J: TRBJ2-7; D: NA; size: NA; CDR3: CATSDLANEQYF; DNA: TGTGCCACCAGTGACTTAGCTAACGAGCAGTACTTC
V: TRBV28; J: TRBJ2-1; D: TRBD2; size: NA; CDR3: CASSLGTSGLQFF; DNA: TGTGCCAGCAGTCTAGGGACTAGCGGGCTCCAGTTCTTC
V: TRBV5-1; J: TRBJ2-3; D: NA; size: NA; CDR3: CASSWDPPTGTRKFDTQYF; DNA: TGCGCCAGCAGTTGGGACCCTCCCACTGGGACGAGAAAGTTCGATACGCAGTATTTT
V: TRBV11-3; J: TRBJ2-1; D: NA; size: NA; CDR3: CASSPGGDSNEQFF; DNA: TGTGCCAGCAGCCCCGGCGGGGACTCGAATGAGCAGTTCTTC
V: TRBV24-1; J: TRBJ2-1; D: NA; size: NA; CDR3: CATSGAGYNEQFF; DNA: TGTGCCACCAGTGGGGCAGGGTACAATGAGCAGTTCTTC
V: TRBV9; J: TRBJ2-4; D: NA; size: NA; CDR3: CASSVDPVLTNIQYF; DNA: TGTGCCAGCAGCGTAGATCCTGTGCTCACAAACATTCAGTACTTC
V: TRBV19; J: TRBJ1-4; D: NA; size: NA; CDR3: CASSGIPTNEKLFF; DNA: TGTGCCAGTAGTGGGATCCCAACTAATGAAAAACTGTTTTTT
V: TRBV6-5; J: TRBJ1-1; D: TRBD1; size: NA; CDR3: CASSLGQGALEAFF; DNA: TGTGCCAGCAGTTTGGGACAGGGGGCCCTTGAAGCTTTCTTT
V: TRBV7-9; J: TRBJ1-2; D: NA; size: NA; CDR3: CASSLKGQNGYTF; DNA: TGTGCCAGCAGCTTAAAGGGTCAGAATGGCTACACCTTC
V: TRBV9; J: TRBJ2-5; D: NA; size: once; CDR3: CASSTALGGQETQYF; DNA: TGTGCCAGCAGCACCGCTCTAGGGGGCCAAGAGACCCAGTACTTC
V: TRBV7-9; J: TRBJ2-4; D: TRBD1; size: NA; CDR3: CASSADRVQDIQYF; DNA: TGTGCCAGCAGCGCGGACAGGGTTCAGGACATTCAGTACTTC